The 24 T cell receptor beta chains below were found in one sample sequenced in a study of shared clonotypes between healthy human individuals. Measured with immunoSEQ multiplex PCR; TCRdb has only the in-frame clones, and not every one. The data contain around 990,000 clones, about 80% of them singletons. Sequencing used memory CD4+ T cells from PBMCs. The subset is: CD45RA-negative fraction. These receptors were obtained from a man younger than 35 in good health. Some clones in this sample may be carry-over from other donors' samples.

The chain employs TRBV7-2 and TRBJ2-7, with 11 positions matching TRBD2. Unmatched junction bases numbered 3, after V lost 1 base and J lost 4 bases. CDR3 length: 15 amino acids. CDR1 is SGHTA, CDR2 FQGNSA, per germline. Written as DNA, the CDR3 is TGTGCCAGCAGCTTAGACTCTAGCGGGGGGTACGAGCAGTACTTC. It encodes CASSLDSSGGYEQYF.

The chain links TRBV5-1 to TRBJ2-6, with 7 bases aligning to TRBD1. The CDR3 runs 19 residues. With 0 bases clipped from V and 0 bases from J, the junction kept 9 bases outside the gene matches. CDR1 and CDR2 (germline): SGHRS, YFSETQ. The CDR3 sequence is CASSLDPDRLGSGANVLTF. In DNA form, the CDR3 reads TGCGCCAGCAGCTTGGACCCGGACAGGCTAGGCTCTGGGGCCAACGTCCTGACTTTC.

The gene calls are TRBV28 and TRBJ2-6, with D hard to call. The germline V gene has CDR1 MDHEN and CDR2 SYDVKM. The V and J ends lost 7 bases and 0 bases respectively, with 13 bases between them. This CDR3 has 16 amino acids. CDR3 sequence (DNA): TGTGCCAGCATCCCAAGGCGAGGCTCTGGGGCCAACGTCCTGACTTTC. Its protein product is CASIPRRGSGANVLTF.

This CDR3 reads CASSFAGQGTYNEQFF. The CDR3 coding sequence is TGTGCCAGCAGTTTTGCAGGTCAGGGGACATACAATGAGCAGTTCTTC. J is TRBJ2-1 and V is TRBV27; tentatively, D is TRBD1 (6 bases). V gave up 3 bases and J gave up 4 bases, with 16 bases separating them. Germline V gene data show CDR1 as MNHEY and CDR2 as SMNVEV (reference sequence). The CDR3 sequence is 16 residues long.

The chain combines TRBV29-1 with TRBJ2-7; either TRBD1 or TRBD2 may fit D (7 bases each). Trimming cost V 6 bases and J 1 base, with 13 bases left between them. The length of the CDR3 is 13 residues. CDR1 SQVTM and CDR2 ANQGSEA come from the germline V gene. The CDR3 DNA reads as TGCAGCGTCCGACAGGGAGGGTCCTACGAGCAGTACTTC. Its protein product is CSVRQGGSYEQYF.

The gene calls are TRBV18 and TRBJ2-1; 8 bases fit TRBD2. Per the germline V gene, CDR1 is KGHSH and CDR2 is LQKENI. The CDR3 is 13 amino acids. V dropped 4 bases and J dropped 10; count of bases not matched to a gene: 6. DNA of the CDR3: TGTGCCAGCTCACTCTTTCGGGAGGGCGAGCAGTTCTTC. Its protein product is CASSLFREGEQFF.

V is TRBV7-9 and J is TRBJ2-2, with D perhaps assigned TRBD1 or TRBD2 (5 bases each). The CDR3 consists of 16 residues. The V gene's germline CDR1 is SEHNR and CDR2 FQNEAQ (reference sequence). V was clipped by 1 base and J by 8 bases, with 17 bases between them. The CDR3 here is CASSLGGFPTVGELFF. The CDR3 nucleotides read TGTGCCAGCAGCTTAGGGGGGTTCCCCACTGTTGGGGAGCTGTTTTTT.

The J gene is TRBJ1-4, the V gene TRBV9; TRBD1 matches 8 bases. V was clipped by 3 bases and J by 7 bases; unmatched bases: 5. Germline CDR1 is SGDLS and CDR2 is YYNGEE. This CDR3 contains 14 residues. DNA for the CDR3: TGTGCCAGCAGCGCACAGGGGGTCGGTGAAAAACTGTTTTTT. Its protein product is CASSAQGVGEKLFF.

V is TRBV28 and J is TRBJ2-7; 7 bases line up with TRBD1. CDR1 is MDHEN, CDR2 SYDVKM, per germline. This CDR3 comprises 16 residues. V was clipped by 2 bases and J by 0 bases; unmatched bases: 7. In nucleotides, the CDR3 is TGTGCCAGCAGTTTACCCGGGACAGTCCGCTCCTACGAGCAGTACTTC. Its translation is CASSLPGTVRSYEQYF.

This rearrangement joins TRBV7-3 to TRBJ2-3; no clear D gene. CDR1 SGHTA and CDR2 FQGTGA come from the germline V gene. This CDR3 comprises 14 residues. The V end lost 5 bases, the J end lost 6 bases, and 15 bases lay between the germline ends. CDR3 bases: TGTGCCAGCAGCCAAGGACCCTTAGGGGATACGCAGTATTTT. Protein product: CASSQGPLGDTQYF. The complete variable domain, with remaining parts taken from reference TRBV7-3 and TRBJ2-3, reads GAGVSQTPSNKVTEKGKYVELRCDPISGHTALYWYRQSLGQGPEFLIYFQGTGAADDSGLPNDRFFAVRPEGSVSTLKIQRTERGDSAVYLCASSQGPLGDTQYFGPGTRLTVL.

The chain recombines TRBV5-6 with TRBJ2-5, with 8 bases that match TRBD2. CDR1 is SGHDT, CDR2 YYEEEE, per germline. Trimming cost V 0 bases and J 1 base; bases outside gene matches: 14. The CDR3 loop spans 19 amino acids. The CDR3 nucleotides are TGTGCCAGCAGCTTGGTTGGTGGGGGTAGCGGGACGGGCCAAGAGACCCAGTACTTC. Encoded protein: CASSLVGGGSGTGQETQYF.

The chain is built from TRBV30 and TRBJ1-1; D unresolved. V dropped 0 bases and J dropped 11 bases, with 13 bases sitting between them. Germline loops: CDR1 GTSNPN, CDR2 SVGIG (reference sequence). The CDR3 has 12 amino acids. The CDR3 is CAWSVRENRAFF. As DNA, the CDR3 is TGTGCCTGGAGTGTACGGGAGAATAGGGCTTTCTTT.

This chain links TRBV28 with TRBJ1-4, with a weak D call TRBD1 (5 bases). The CDR3 contains 17 residues. Germline loops: CDR1 MDHEN, CDR2 SYDVKM. V was trimmed by 1 base and J by 0 bases, leaving 12 bases between them. CDR3 coding DNA: TGTGCCAGCAGTTTATCTGGGACGCCCGCAACTAATGAAAAACTGTTTTTT. Protein sequence: CASSLSGTPATNEKLFF.

The chain joins TRBV28 to TRBJ2-7; no firm D call. Germline V gene sequence: CDR1 MDHEN, CDR2 SYDVKM. Trimming removed 4 bases at V and 4 bases at J, with 11 bases between. The CDR3 loop spans 13 amino acids. CDR3 sequence: CASSSGFRYEQYF. As DNA, the CDR3 is TGTGCCAGCAGTTCGGGTTTTCGGTACGAGCAGTACTTC.

The chain has TRBV7-9 and TRBJ2-1, with D perhaps TRBD2 (6 bases). This CDR3 spans 16 amino acids. V gave up 1 base and J gave up 4 bases, with 14 bases separating them. CDR1 SEHNR and CDR2 FQNEAQ come from the germline V gene (reference sequence). CDR3 region: CASSLEGLARYNEQFF. CDR3 DNA sequence: TGTGCCAGCAGCTTAGAGGGGCTAGCGCGGTACAATGAGCAGTTCTTC.

The rearrangement joins TRBV19 to TRBJ1-3, with TRBD1 as a possible D gene (6 bases). Germline V gene data show CDR1 as LNHDA and CDR2 as SQIVND (reference sequence). V was shortened by 6 bases and J by 2 bases, with 20 bases between the two germline ends. The CDR3 contains 17 residues. CDR3 DNA: TGTGCCAGTAGCGGCCGTCGAGGCAGGGGAACTGGAAACACCATATATTTT. Translation: CASSGRRGRGTGNTIYF.

V and J are TRBV7-3 and TRBJ2-7; possibly TRBD1 for D (6 bases). In germline, CDR1 is SGHTA, CDR2 FQGTGA. Trimming cost V 2 bases and J 3 bases, with 14 bases left between them. CDR3 length equals 15 residues. The CDR3 reads CASSLDARGNYEQYF. The CDR3 DNA sequence: TGTGCCAGCAGCTTAGACGCCAGGGGTAACTACGAGCAGTACTTC.

This sequence joins TRBV28 and TRBJ1-1; D may be TRBD1 (6 bases). The germline V gene has CDR1 MDHEN and CDR2 SYDVKM. V was pared by 10 bases and J by 2 bases, with 17 bases between. The CDR3 has 14 residues. The CDR3 DNA reads TGTGCCATTAATCCGGGGGGCCCTAACACTGAAGCTTTCTTT. It specifies CAINPGGPNTEAFF.

The chain couples TRBV23-1 to TRBJ2-7; no definite D call. TRBV23-1 is reported as an ORF; its role is uncertain. The CDR3 sequence is 11 residues long. Trimming removed 0 bases from V and 3 bases from J, with 0 bases in between. The CDR3 reads CASSQSYEQYF. The CDR3 DNA follows: TGCGCCAGCAGTCAATCCTACGAGCAGTACTTC.

This clone was counted only a few times. This sequence joins TRBV10-3 and TRBJ2-7; 7 bases fit TRBD1. The germline gives CDR1 ENHRY, CDR2 SYGVKD. This CDR3 spans 12 amino acids. V lost 1 base to trimming and J lost 6 bases; unmatched junction nucleotides: 0. The CDR3 coding sequence is TGTGCCATCAGTGAGTACAGGGGCGAGCAGTACTTC. Translating it yields CAISEYRGEQYF.

The chain employs TRBV6-1 and TRBJ2-5; D ambiguous. The CDR3 spans 13 residues. V lost 0 bases to trimming and J lost 5 bases, with 7 bases between them. The germline CDR1 and CDR2 sequences are MNHNS and SASEGT. CDR3 region: CASSEAGRETQYF. CDR3 coding DNA: TGTGCCAGCAGTGAAGCGGGAAGGGAGACCCAGTACTTC.

This clone has at least ten counts. The same CDR3 also results from other DNA sequences found in this sample. The chain combines TRBV30 with TRBJ1-5, with D hard to call. Germline loops: CDR1 GTSNPN, CDR2 SVGIG (reference sequence). V lost 0 bases, J lost 2 bases, and 11 bases lay in between. There are 15 residues in the CDR3. The chain's CDR3 is CAWSVPISGNQPQHF. DNA of the CDR3: TGTGCCTGGAGTGTACCCATATCAGGCAATCAGCCCCAGCATTTT.

The CDR3 is CASSEGFRAGANVLTF. CDR3 sequence (DNA): TGTGCCAGCAGTGAAGGGTTTCGAGCTGGGGCCAACGTCCTGACTTTC. V gene TRBV2 combines with J gene TRBJ2-6; D is ambiguous. The CDR3 covers 16 residues. Germline lookup yields CDR1 SNHLY and CDR2 FYNNEI. Trimming removed 1 base at V and 2 bases at J, with 9 bases between.

The chain is built from TRBV27 and TRBJ2-3; TRBD2 is a possible D gene (6 bases). V lost 6 bases, J lost 4 bases, and 14 bases lay in between. CDR3 length: 14 residues. Germline V CDR1 and CDR2: MNHEY, SMNVEV (reference sequence). Here the CDR3 DNA reads TGTGCCAGCAGACACCGGGACTCCGCAGATACGCAGTATTTT. It codes for CASRHRDSADTQYF.